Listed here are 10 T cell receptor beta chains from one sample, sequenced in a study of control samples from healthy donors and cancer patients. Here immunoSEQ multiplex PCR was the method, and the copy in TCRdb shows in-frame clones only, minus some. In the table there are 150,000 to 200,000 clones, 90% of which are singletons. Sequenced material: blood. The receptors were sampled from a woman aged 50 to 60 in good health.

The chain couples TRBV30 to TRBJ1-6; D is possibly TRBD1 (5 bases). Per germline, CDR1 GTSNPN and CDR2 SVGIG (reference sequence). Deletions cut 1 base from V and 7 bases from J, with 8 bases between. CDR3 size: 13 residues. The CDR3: CAWSGQTNSPLHF. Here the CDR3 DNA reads TGTGCCTGGAGTGGACAGACCAATTCACCCCTCCACTTT. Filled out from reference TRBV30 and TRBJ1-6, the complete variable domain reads SQTIHQWPATLVQPVGSPLSLECTVEGTSNPNLYWYRQAAGRGLQLLFYSVGIGQISSEVPQNLSASRPQDRQFILSSKKLLLSDSGFYLCAWSGQTNSPLHFGNGTRLTVT.

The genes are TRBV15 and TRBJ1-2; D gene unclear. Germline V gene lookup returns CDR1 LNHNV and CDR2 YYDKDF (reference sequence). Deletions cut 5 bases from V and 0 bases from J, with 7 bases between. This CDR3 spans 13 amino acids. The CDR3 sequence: CATSRDTNYGYTF. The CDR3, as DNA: TGTGCCACCAGCCGGGATACTAACTATGGCTACACCTTC.

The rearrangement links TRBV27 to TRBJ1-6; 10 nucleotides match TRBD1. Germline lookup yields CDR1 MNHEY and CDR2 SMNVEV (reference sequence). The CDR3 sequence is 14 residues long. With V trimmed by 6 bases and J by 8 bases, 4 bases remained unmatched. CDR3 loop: CASRKGQGYSPLHF. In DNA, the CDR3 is TGTGCCAGCAGAAAGGGACAGGGGTATTCACCCCTCCACTTT.

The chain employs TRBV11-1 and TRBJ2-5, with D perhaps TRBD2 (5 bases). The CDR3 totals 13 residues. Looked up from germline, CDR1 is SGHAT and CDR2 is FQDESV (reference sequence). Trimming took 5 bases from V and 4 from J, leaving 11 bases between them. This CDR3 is CASSRALVETQYF. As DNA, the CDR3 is TGTGCCAGCAGCCGAGCACTAGTAGAGACCCAGTACTTC.

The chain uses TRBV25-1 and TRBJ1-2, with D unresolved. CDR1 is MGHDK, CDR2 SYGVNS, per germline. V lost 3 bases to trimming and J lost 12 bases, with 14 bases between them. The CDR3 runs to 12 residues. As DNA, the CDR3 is TGTGCCAGCAGTGATATTACAGCCGGGCACACCTTC. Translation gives CASSDITAGHTF.

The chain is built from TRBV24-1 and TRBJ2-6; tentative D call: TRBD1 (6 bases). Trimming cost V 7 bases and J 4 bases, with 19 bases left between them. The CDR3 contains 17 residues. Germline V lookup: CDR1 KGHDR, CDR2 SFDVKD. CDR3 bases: TGTGCCACCAGCCAAGACAGGTCGGCATCCGGGGCCAACGTCCTGACTTTC. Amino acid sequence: CATSQDRSASGANVLTF.

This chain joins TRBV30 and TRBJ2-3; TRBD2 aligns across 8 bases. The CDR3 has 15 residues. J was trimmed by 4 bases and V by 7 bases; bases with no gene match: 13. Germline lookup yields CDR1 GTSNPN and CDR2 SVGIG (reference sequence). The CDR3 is CAFLSTGTSSDTQYF. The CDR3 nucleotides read TGTGCCTTCCTATCGACCGGGACTAGTTCAGATACGCAGTATTTT.

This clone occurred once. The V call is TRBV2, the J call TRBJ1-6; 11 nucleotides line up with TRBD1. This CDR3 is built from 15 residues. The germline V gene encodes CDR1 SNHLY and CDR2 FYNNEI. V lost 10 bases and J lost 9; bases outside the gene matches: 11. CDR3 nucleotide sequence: TGTGCCACCCGGGGACCGGGACAGGGGGTTTCACCCCTCCACTTT. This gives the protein CATRGPGQGVSPLHF.

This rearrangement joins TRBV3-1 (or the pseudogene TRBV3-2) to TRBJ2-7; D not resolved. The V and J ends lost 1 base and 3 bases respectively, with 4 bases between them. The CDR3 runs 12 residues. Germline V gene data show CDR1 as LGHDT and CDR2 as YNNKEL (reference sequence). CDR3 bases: TGTGCCAGCAGCCAAGGGGGCTACGAGCAGTACTTC. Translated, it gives CASSQGGYEQYF.

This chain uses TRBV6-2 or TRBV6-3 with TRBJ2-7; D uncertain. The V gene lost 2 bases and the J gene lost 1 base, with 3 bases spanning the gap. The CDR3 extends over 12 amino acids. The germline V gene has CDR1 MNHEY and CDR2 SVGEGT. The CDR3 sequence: CASSYRSYEQYF. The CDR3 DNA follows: TGTGCCAGCAGTTACCGTTCCTACGAGCAGTACTTC.